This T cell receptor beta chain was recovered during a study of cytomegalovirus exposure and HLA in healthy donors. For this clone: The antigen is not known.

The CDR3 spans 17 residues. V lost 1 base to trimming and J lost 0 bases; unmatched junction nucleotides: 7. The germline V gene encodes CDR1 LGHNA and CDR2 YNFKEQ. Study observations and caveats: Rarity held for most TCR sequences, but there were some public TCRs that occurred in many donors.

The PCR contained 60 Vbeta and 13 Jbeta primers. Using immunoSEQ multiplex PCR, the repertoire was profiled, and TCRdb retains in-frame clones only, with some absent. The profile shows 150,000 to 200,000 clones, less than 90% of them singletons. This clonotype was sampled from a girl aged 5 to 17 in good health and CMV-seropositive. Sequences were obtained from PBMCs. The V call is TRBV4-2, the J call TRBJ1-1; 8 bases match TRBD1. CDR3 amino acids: CASSQAGTGPMNTEAFF. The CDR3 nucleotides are TGTGCCAGCAGCCAAGCAGGGACAGGTCCAATGAACACTGAAGCTTTCTTT.